This note documents a single T cell receptor beta chain sequence. Assay: immunoSEQ multiplex PCR; the TCRdb copy retains only in-frame clones and omits some. The table lists about 46,000 clones, around 86% of them singletons. This specimen comes from a study of blood T cell repertoires in COVID-19. Study information: The origin of the acute and convalescent COVID-19 samples was the United States, Italy and Spain. Sources were T cells, B-cell-depleted T cells, or PBMCs; the material itself was cDNA or gDNA.

The CDR3 has 17 residues. V shed 7 bases, J shed 0 bases, and the junction held 9 bases outside the gene matches. Germline V CDR1 and CDR2: SNHLY, FYNNEI. The chain recombines TRBV2 with TRBJ2-6; 7 bases match TRBD2. The clonotype comes from a man in his sixties with active or convalescent COVID-19. The sequenced material came from peripheral blood. The CDR3 loop reads CASTREGPLSGANVLTF. The CDR3 nucleotides are TGTGCCAGCACCAGGGAGGGTCCCCTCTCTGGGGCCAACGTCCTGACTTTC.